The TCR beta chain under discussion was sequenced for a study of shared clonotypes between healthy human individuals. In the study overall: Per-donor plates numbered three CD4 naive, three CD4 memory, two CD8 naive and one CD8 memory.

Study observations and caveats: Four donors had 5% to 6% of their naive CD4 clonotypes in common. Tissue TCR repertoires likely differ from these blood-only repertoires.

CDR1 MNHNS and CDR2 SASEGT come from the germline V gene. V lost 6 bases and J lost 4; bases outside the gene matches: 7. The CDR3 is made up of 14 amino acids. The repertoire was sequenced with immunoSEQ multiplex PCR; TCRdb's copy has only in-frame clones and lacks some. The sample carries 150,000 to 200,000 clones, 65% to 70% recorded once. This clone was seen a handful of times. The antigen is unknown. Both subsets, CD45RA+ naive and CD45RA-negative memory, were split from the CD4+ cells. The sequenced sample was memory CD4+ T cells sorted from blood. As to subset: CD45RA-negative fraction. The chain carries TRBV6-1 and TRBJ1-2; 8 bases align to TRBD1. This clonotype was sampled from a man under 40 in good health. Written as DNA, the CDR3 is TGTGCCAGCAGGACATTAACAGGGGGCTATGGCTACACCTTC. Translating gives CASRTLTGGYGYTF.